Sequencing of this T cell receptor (beta chain) was carried out in a study of CD8+ T cells in alopecia areata. At the level of the study: For 6 to 18 months, tofacitinib was taken, and 6 months off drug followed.

Regarding this clone: Its antigen is unidentified.

Reverse transcription of extracted RNA yielded cDNA, which provided the sequencing template. Here immunoSEQ multiplex PCR was the method, and the copy in TCRdb shows in-frame clones only, minus some. The sample lists 150,000 or so clones; around 64% were seen once. Study-level findings and limits: Normal-skin resident alphabeta T cells also appear among scalp sample sequences.

Germline V gene sequence: CDR1 MNHEY, CDR2 SVGAGI. This CDR3 has 12 amino acids. V lost 5 bases to trimming and J lost 4 bases; unmatched junction nucleotides: 0. Collected material from alopecia areata patients comprised lesional scalp punch biopsies and peripheral blood. Sequenced material: CD8+ T cells sorted from blood, taken at week 0. The clonotype originates from a human donor with alopecia areata. The chain joins TRBV6-5 to TRBJ2-3; TRBD1 matches at 7 bases. CDR3: CASSDRADTQYF. CDR3 nucleotide sequence: TGTGCCAGCAGTGACAGGGCAGATACGCAGTATTTT.